The clone carrying this T cell receptor beta chain was seen only a few times. This CDR3 has 13 residues. Germline V lookup: CDR1 MNHEY, CDR2 SMNVEV (reference sequence). V shed 5 bases, J shed 9 bases, and the junction held 10 bases outside the gene matches. This sample is part of a study of identical twins. One entry per CDR3 protein, called by TCRdb with MiXCR from the 5' RACE reads. Here the sample spans about 500,000 distinct CDR3 sequences, 14% being singletons. The same sample was also studied in work on yellow fever vaccine responses in identical twins.

The chain has TRBV27 and TRBJ2-7, with 7 bases lining up with TRBD1. The origin of this receptor is a woman under 30 in good health. The sample taken for sequencing was CD4+ T cells sorted from blood. CDR3 bases: TGTGCCAGCAGTAGTCTCGCAGGGGGTCTGCAGTACTTC. Encoded protein: CASSSLAGGLQYF.